Listed here is a single TCR beta chain. Its antigen is unidentified. These data belong to a study of CD8 T cells in ankylosing spondylitis. The CDR3 consists of 16 residues. With V trimmed by 4 bases and J by 9 bases, 14 bases remained unmatched. CDR1 and CDR2 from the germline V gene are MNHEY and SVGAGI. Findings of the study overall: A motif of 7 to 9 highly homologous TCR beta variants was seen as apparently characteristic of ankylosing spondylitis blood.

Molecular-barcoded quantitative 5'-RACE produced these TCR beta libraries. MiXCR was run by TCRdb on the 5' RACE reads, yielding one entry per CDR3 protein. This sample has some 140,000 distinct CDR3 sequences, with roughly 17% found just once. Source material: blood, either unsorted or a sorted T cell fraction (not recorded which). This receptor was identified in a male donor with ankylosing spondylitis. The chain has TRBV6-5 and TRBJ2-1; 8 bases line up with TRBD1. CDR3 protein: CASSSTGTGDRGEQFF. CDR3 DNA sequence: TGTGCCAGCAGTTCCACCGGGACAGGCGACCGAGGTGAGCAGTTCTTC.